Here is one TCR beta chain with its context. No antigen is known for it. No base quality values were provided; no much bigger clone lies one nucleotide off. This sample is part of a study of blood T cell repertoires in COVID-19 (dated by TCRdb to 2019 to 2021). In terms of the full investigation: Samples covering the acute and convalescent phases of COVID-19 were provided by collaborators in the United States, Italy and Spain. The prospective study material was composed of cDNA or gDNA derived from T cells, B-cell-depleted T cells, or PBMCs. Subjects who had been exposed to COVID-19, were actively infected with it, or had recovered from it provided the deeply sampled blood TCRbeta repertoires that made up the dataset. The repertoires were made available in a free public database intended to serve as a resource for research on the immune response to SARS-CoV-2. Samples were obtained from the ongoing ImmuneRACE study (first 160 participants) and from approximately 1,200 subjects provided by 6 global collaborators. A de-identified subject ID, COVID-19 status, age in years and sex were almost always included in the sample metadata. Where available, HLA class I and class II types were taken from metadata supplied by the sample provider and were not determined by assay-based typing.

CDR1 and CDR2 were assigned from the germline V gene as SNHLY and FYNNEI. V trim: 5 bases; J trim: 2 bases; unmatched bases: 10. Inclusive of the bounding cysteine and phenylalanine, the CDR3 is 17 residues long. The retained sequence is limited to the CDR3, 51 bases, with the frame set at the first base. Here is what the overall study found, with its caveats: Clinical and demographic metadata were provided uncurated, with the amount varying by source and participant.

The collaborating institutions used their own protocols to collect whole blood in K2EDTA tubes. For TCRbeta analysis, collaborators shipped samples in one of three forms: frozen whole blood, isolated PBMCs, or DNA extracted from either of those sample types. TCRbeta CDR3 regions were amplified from genomic DNA using the immunoSEQ Assay, a bias-controlled multiplex PCR. Regarding the original processing steps: The number of nucleated cells in each sample was estimated from the amplification of reference gene primers within the assay. Sequence reads were collapsed and filtered to measure the absolute abundance of every unique TCRbeta CDR3 rearrangement. For each sample, productive Simpson clonality was calculated as the square root of Simpson's diversity index across productive rearrangements. TCRdb provides this immuneACCESS table in a form limited to in-frame rearrangements. Some clones are lacking; in checked studies, under half of them reflect an unresolved V gene, and why the rest are absent is not known. D and trimming were read from the DNA, whereas the V and J calls and clone size are those reported in that table. This sample comprises about 48,000 clones, roughly 85% of them detected only once. The ten biggest clones cover around 2.9% of the sample.

Sequencing was done on a sample of peripheral blood. This sequence was found in a woman at least 80 years old with acute or convalescent COVID-19. The sequence joins TRBV2 to TRBJ1-5; 9 central nucleotides agree with TRBD1. The CDR3 amino acid sequence is: CASSWDRAHIGNQPQHF. The DNA sequence is as follows: TGTGCCAGCAGTTGGGACAGGGCGCATATAGGCAATCAGCCCCAGCATTTT.